This TCR beta chain was sequenced in a study of radiotherapy plus CTLA-4 blockade in lung cancer. Study-level information: For 15% to 20% of patients, objective responses occurred, and about 30% had disease control.

Study-wide points: Early clonal dynamics of blood T cells, together with interferon-beta, were reported as the best response predictor. Researchers report tumor-derived TCR clones expanding in blood after radiotherapy plus ipilimumab.

As to this clone: What it binds is unknown.

Germline V lookup: CDR1 MDHEN, CDR2 SYDVKM. The V segment lost 1 base and the J segment 1 base; nucleotides outside the gene matches: 1. The length of the CDR3 is 15 residues. In chemo-refractory metastatic non-small-cell lung cancer, patients got ipilimumab CTLA-4 blockade together with focal radiation. Only in-frame clones appear in the TCRdb table, and some are missing; sequencing was by immunoSEQ multiplex PCR. The data hold approximately 53,000 clones, with 70% to 90% observed a single time. The V gene is TRBV28, the J gene TRBJ2-3; 8 nucleotides align to TRBD1. This clonotype originated in a human donor with non-small cell lung cancer whose response to radiotherapy plus ipilimumab could not be evaluated. Source: peripheral blood, taken from a patient treated with radiotherapy plus ipilimumab. This chain's CDR3 is CASSLLTGGTDTQYF. CDR3 coding DNA: TGTGCCAGCAGTTTATTGACAGGGGGCACAGATACGCAGTATTTT.